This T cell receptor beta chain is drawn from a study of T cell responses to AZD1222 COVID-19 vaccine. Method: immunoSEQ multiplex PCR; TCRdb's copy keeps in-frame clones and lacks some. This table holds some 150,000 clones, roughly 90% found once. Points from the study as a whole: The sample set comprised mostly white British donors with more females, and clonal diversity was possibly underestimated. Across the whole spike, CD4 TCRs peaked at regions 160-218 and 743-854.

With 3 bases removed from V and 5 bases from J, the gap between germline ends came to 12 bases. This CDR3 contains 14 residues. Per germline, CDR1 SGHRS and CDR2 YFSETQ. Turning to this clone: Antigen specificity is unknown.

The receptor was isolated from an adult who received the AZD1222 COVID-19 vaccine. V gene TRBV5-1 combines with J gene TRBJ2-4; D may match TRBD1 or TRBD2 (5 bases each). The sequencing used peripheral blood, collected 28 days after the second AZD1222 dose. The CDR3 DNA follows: TGCGCCAGCAGCTCCCGGGACGGGCAAAACATTCAGTACTTC. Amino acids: CASSSRDGQNIQYF. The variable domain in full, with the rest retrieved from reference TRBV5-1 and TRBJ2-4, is KAGVTQTPRYLIKTRGQQVTLSCSPISGHRSVSWYQQTPGQGLQFLFEYFSETQRNKGNFPGRFSGRQFSNSRSEMNVSTLELGDSALYLCASSSRDGQNIQYFGAGTRLSVL.